This TCR beta chain was identified during a study of T cell changes during pregnancy in multiple sclerosis. CDR1 LNHNV and CDR2 YYDKDF come from the germline V gene (reference sequence). Trimming at V came to 0 bases and at J to 4 bases, leaving 10 bases not matched to a gene. The CDR3 loop spans 17 amino acids. Some clones are missing from TCRdb's copy, which holds only in-frame ones; the method was immunoSEQ multiplex PCR. The repertoire holds tens of thousands of clones, approximately 91% seen once, with about 0.5% in the top ten. The receptor's source is a female donor in good health, enrolled as a control in a pregnancy study. The starting material was CD4+ T cells from peripheral blood mononuclear cells, obtained in the second trimester of pregnancy. The rearrangement uses TRBV15 and TRBJ2-7, with TRBD1 identical over 9 bases. The CDR3 is CATSRDREQGARYEQYF. As DNA, the CDR3 is TGTGCCACCAGCAGAGATCGAGAACAGGGGGCGCGTTACGAGCAGTACTTC.